Reported below is one TCR beta chain. The antigen is undetermined. This specimen belongs to a study of vaccination and CD4 T cells after COVID-19. Study-level findings and limits: Convalescent patients showed a median around 85% of reactive clones that were seen only post-vaccination. A nonsignificant median increase from about 20 to 38 SARS-CoV-2-reactive clonotypes was observed.

Sample treatment: approximately 10-day PBMC culture with coronavirus spike peptide pools or control peptides (ViraFEST assay). Antigen-specific T cells were expanded with peptide pools by ViraFEST, and TCRs were then sequenced. CDR3 size: 13 residues. The germline CDR1 and CDR2 sequences are MDHEN and SYDVKM. Trimming stripped 11 bases from V and 0 bases from J, with 14 bases between. Once obtained from cultured CD4+ T cells, the DNA was sequenced using the Oncomine TCR Beta short-read assay. CD4+ T cells were cultured, and genomic DNA was extracted from them. TCRdb redid the calling of the PCR reads with MiXCR, one entry per CDR3 protein. The sample has fewer than 10,000 distinct CDR3 sequences, 45% seen once; the top ten hold more than 9%.

V is TRBV28 and J is TRBJ2-7; no clear D gene. The clonotype was recovered from a human donor who had recovered from COVID-19. Sequencing used CD4+ T cells from blood, cultured in vitro. CDR3: CASYGSSSYEQYF. Here the CDR3 DNA reads TGTGCCTCTTACGGCTCGAGCTCCTACGAGCAGTACTTC.